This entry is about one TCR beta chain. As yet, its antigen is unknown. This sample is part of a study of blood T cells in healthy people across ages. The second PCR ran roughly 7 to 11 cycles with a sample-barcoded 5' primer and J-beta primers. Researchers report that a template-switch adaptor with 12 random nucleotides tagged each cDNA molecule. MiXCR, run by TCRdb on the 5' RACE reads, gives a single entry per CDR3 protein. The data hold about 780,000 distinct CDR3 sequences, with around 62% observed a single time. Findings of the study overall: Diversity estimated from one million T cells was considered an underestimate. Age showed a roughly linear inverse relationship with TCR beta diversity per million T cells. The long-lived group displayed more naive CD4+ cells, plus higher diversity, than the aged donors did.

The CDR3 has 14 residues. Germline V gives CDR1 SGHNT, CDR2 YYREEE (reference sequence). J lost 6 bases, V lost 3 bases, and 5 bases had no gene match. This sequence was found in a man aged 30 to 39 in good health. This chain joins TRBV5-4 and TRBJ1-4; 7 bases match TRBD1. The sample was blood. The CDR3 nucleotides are TGTGCCAGCAGCTGGACAGGCGGCGATGAAAAACTGTTTTTT. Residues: CASSWTGGDEKLFF.